This TCR beta chain came from a study of regulatory dendritic cells for organ transplantation. Some clones are missing from TCRdb's copy, which holds only in-frame ones; the method was immunoSEQ multiplex PCR. Altogether roughly 28,000 clones are present, roughly 80% being singletons, with the ten largest covering around 0.1%. As for this clone: No antigen is known for it.

CDR3 length: 13 amino acids. V was pared by 5 bases and J by 4 bases, with 12 bases between. CDR1 and CDR2 from the germline V gene are MNHNY and SVGAGI (reference sequence). Overall study results and limits: Memory T cells were less diverse than naive, with memory CD8+ most oligoclonal. The most alloreactive TCR clonotypes were found in resting memory CD8+ cells. Mature dendritic cells appeared to drive more memory CD8+ clonal expansion than regulatory ones.

FACS sorted CD4+ or CD8+ T cells into CD45RA+ naive and CD45RO+ memory. Source material: naive CD4+ T cells from blood. Subset given: CD45RA+ naive T cells. This receptor was taken from a human donor in good health. This sequence joins TRBV6-6 and TRBJ2-7; TRBD2 is a possible D gene (6 bases). The CDR3 sequence: CASSPKAGYEQYF. CDR3 nucleotide sequence: TGTGCCAGCAGTCCCAAGGCGGGGTACGAGCAGTACTTC.